This T cell receptor beta chain originates from a study of cytomegalovirus exposure and HLA in healthy donors. TCRdb's copy holds only in-frame clones and misses some; the assay was immunoSEQ multiplex PCR. The sample carries 150,000 to 200,000 clones, roughly 89% recorded once. Study-wide points: That first-cohort TCR clusters tended to co-occur in the approximately 110 validation repertoires was found in a later analysis. Researchers counted 164 TCR beta chains as cytomegalovirus-associated. Most TCRs appeared rarely, but some public TCRs recurred in many donors. In vitro experiments confirmed that three CMV-associated chains were specific for CMV antigens.

Points on this clone: Its antigen is undetermined.

CDR1 and CDR2 from the germline V gene are LNHNV and YYDKDF (reference sequence). This CDR3 contains 15 residues. Trimming removed 0 bases from V and 3 bases from J; junction bases left unmatched: 4. The chain combines TRBV15 with TRBJ2-7; 8 positions agree with TRBD2. The sequenced material came from PBMCs. The source is a woman younger than 35 in good health and CMV-seropositive. The CDR3 coding sequence is TGTGCCACCAGCAGAGATCAGGGGACTAGCTACGAGCAGTACTTC. As protein: CATSRDQGTSYEQYF.